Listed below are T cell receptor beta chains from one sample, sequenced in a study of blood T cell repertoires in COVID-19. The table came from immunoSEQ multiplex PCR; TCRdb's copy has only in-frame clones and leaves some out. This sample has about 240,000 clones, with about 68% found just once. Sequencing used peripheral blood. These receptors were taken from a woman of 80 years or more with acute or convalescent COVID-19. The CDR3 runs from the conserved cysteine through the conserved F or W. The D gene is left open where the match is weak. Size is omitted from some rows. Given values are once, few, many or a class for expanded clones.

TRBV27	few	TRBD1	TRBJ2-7	CASRRDRGAYEQYF	TGTGCCAGCAGACGGGACAGGGGGGCCTACGAGCAGTACTTC
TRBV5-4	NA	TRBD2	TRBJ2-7	CASSSGTSGNYEQYF	TGTGCCAGCAGCTCCGGGACTAGCGGGAACTACGAGCAGTACTTC
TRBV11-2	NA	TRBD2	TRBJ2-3	CASSGGWTSGEDTQYF	TGTGCCAGCAGCGGGGGTTGGACTAGCGGTGAAGATACGCAGTATTTT
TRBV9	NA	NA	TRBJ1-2	CARRGGGGYGYTF	TGTGCCCGCCGCGGAGGGGGGGGCTATGGCTACACCTTC
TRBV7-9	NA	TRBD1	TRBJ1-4	CASSFTGVSNEKLFF	TGTGCCAGCAGCTTTACAGGGGTCTCTAATGAAAAACTGTTTTTT
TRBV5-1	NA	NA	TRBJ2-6	CASSLALKQVSSGANVLTF	TGCGCCAGCAGCTTGGCGCTAAAACAGGTCAGCTCTGGGGCCAACGTCCTGACTTTC
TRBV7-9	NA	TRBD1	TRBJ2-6	CASSRLMRGPGANVLTF	TGTGCCAGCAGCCGGTTAATGAGGGGGCCTGGGGCCAACGTCCTGACTTTC
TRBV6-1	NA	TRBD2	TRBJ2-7	CASSEGPREGGYEQYF	TGTGCCAGCAGTGAAGGTCCTCGGGAGGGAGGCTACGAGCAGTACTTC
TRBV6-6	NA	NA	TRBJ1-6	CASSYGAANSPLHF	TGTGCCAGCAGTTACGGGGCAGCGAATTCACCCCTCCACTTT
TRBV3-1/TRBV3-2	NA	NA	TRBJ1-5	CASSPSRDQPQHF	TGTGCCAGCAGCCCCTCCAGGGATCAGCCCCAGCATTTT
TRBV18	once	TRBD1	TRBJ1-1	CASSPQSGGTEAFF	TGTGCCAGCTCACCACAGTCAGGGGGCACTGAAGCTTTCTTT
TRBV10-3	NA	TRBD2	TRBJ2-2	CAISGTSGSAGELFF	TGTGCCATCAGTGGGACTAGCGGGAGTGCCGGGGAGCTGTTTTTT
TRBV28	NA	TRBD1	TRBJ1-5	CASSYGQGVGQPQHF	TGTGCCAGCAGTTATGGACAGGGGGTGGGTCAGCCCCAGCATTTT
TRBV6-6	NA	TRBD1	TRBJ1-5	CASSQTGQGNQPQHF	TGTGCCAGCAGTCAGACGGGACAGGGGAATCAGCCCCAGCATTTT
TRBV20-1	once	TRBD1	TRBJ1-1	CSANSDRVAFF	TGCAGTGCTAACTCTGACAGGGTGGCTTTCTTT
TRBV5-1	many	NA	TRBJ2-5	CASSLEVEGETQYF	TGCGCCAGCAGCTTGGAGGTCGAGGGAGAGACCCAGTACTTC
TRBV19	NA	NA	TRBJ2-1	CASSPLAGTFYNEQFF	TGTGCCAGTAGTCCGCTAGCCGGGACTTTCTACAATGAGCAGTTCTTC
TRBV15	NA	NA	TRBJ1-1	CATSREVKEAEAFF	TGTGCCACCAGCAGAGAGGTTAAGGAGGCTGAAGCTTTCTTT
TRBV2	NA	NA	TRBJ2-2	CASSVGLRNTGELFF	TGTGCCAGCAGTGTGGGACTTCGGAACACCGGGGAGCTGTTTTTT
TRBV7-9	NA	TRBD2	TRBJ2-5	CASSKRGLAGAETQYF	TGTGCCAGCAGCAAAAGGGGGCTAGCGGGAGCAGAGACCCAGTACTTC
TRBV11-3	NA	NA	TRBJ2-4	CASSPGHKNIQYF	TGTGCCAGCAGCCCTGGACACAAAAACATTCAGTACTTC
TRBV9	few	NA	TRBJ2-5	CASSPHATSQETQYF	TGTGCCAGCAGCCCCCACGCGACTAGCCAAGAGACCCAGTACTTC
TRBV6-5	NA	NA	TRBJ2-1	CASSYSSWNEQFF	TGTGCCAGCAGTTACTCGAGTTGGAATGAGCAGTTCTTC
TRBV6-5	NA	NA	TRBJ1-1	CASSYSGGQGNTEAFF	TGTGCCAGCAGTTACTCGGGGGGGCAGGGGAACACTGAAGCTTTCTTT
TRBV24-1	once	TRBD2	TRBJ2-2	CATSGGGTGELFF	TGTGCCACCAGTGGCGGGGGAACCGGGGAGCTGTTTTTT
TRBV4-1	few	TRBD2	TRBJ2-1	CASSQVLLAGAPRGNEQFF	TGCGCCAGCAGCCAAGTATTACTAGCGGGGGCCCCTCGTGGTAATGAGCAGTTCTTC
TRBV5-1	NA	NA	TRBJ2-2	CASSGGARSTGELFF	TGCGCCAGCAGCGGGGGGGCGCGGTCCACCGGGGAGCTGTTTTTT
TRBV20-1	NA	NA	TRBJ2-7	CSAYQGGEQYF	TGCAGTGCTTATCAGGGGGGTGAGCAGTACTTC
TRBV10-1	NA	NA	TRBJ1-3	CAAGLNRAGNTIYF	TGCGCCGCAGGTCTAAACAGGGCTGGAAACACCATATATTTT
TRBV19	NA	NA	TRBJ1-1	CASSPITYTEAFF	TGTGCCAGTAGTCCTATTACTTACACTGAAGCTTTCTTT
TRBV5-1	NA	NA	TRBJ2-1	CASSLEGRPYNEQFF	TGCGCCAGCAGCTTGGAGGGGAGGCCCTACAATGAGCAGTTCTTC
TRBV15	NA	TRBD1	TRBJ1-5	CATSRDRGRGLQPQHF	TGTGCCACCAGCAGAGATCGAGGCAGGGGGCTTCAGCCCCAGCATTTT
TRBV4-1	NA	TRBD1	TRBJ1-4	CASSQTGGALKEKLFF	TGCGCCAGCAGCCAGACAGGGGGCGCCTTAAAGGAAAAACTGTTTTTT
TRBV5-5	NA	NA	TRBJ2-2	CASSSQGGELFF	TGTGCCAGCAGCTCGCAGGGGGGGGAGCTGTTTTTT
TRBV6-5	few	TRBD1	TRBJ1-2	CASSFGTGVVRYGYTF	TGTGCCAGCAGTTTCGGAACAGGGGTTGTTCGGTATGGCTACACCTTC
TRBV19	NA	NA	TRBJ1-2	CASSSPSYGYTF	TGTGCCAGTAGTTCGCCTAGCTATGGCTACACCTTC
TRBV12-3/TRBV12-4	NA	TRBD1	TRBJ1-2	CASRTTGFHGYTF	TGTGCCAGCAGGACGACAGGGTTTCATGGCTACACCTTC
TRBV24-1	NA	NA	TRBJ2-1	CATSDPGQGRNEQFF	TGTGCCACCAGTGACCCCGGGCAGGGTCGCAATGAGCAGTTCTTC
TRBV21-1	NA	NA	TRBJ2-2	CASSKSDGGRAGELFF	TGTGCCAGCAGCAAATCCGACGGGGGGCGGGCCGGGGAGCTGTTTTTT
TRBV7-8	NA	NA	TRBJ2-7	CASSLLPGPPYEQYF	TGTGCCAGCAGCTTACTCCCGGGTCCTCCCTACGAGCAGTACTTC
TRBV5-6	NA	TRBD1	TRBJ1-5	CASSRWTGSGNQPQHF	TGTGCCAGCAGCCGCTGGACAGGGTCTGGCAATCAGCCCCAGCATTTT
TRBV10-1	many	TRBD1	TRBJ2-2	CASSESGTGRNTGELFF	TGCGCCAGCAGTGAGTCAGGGACAGGGAGGAACACCGGGGAGCTGTTTTTT
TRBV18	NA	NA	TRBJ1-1	CASSPSGNTEAFF	TGTGCCAGCTCACCATCCGGGAACACTGAAGCTTTCTTT
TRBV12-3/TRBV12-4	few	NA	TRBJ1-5	CASRPGQNQPQHF	TGTGCCAGCAGACCAGGACAGAACCAGCCCCAGCATTTT
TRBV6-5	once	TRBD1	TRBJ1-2	CASSLMTGGVFGYTF	TGTGCCAGCAGTTTGATGACAGGGGGAGTTTTCGGCTACACCTTC